The clone carrying this TCR beta chain was counted between two and nine times. The antigen remains unidentified. Two oligonucleotides, mixed equimolar, formed the beta constant-region primer covering TRBC1 and TRBC2. Four rounds of PCR amplified the ligated cDNA using nested alpha and beta constant-region primers plus SP2. The cDNA 3' end received a ligated single-stranded oligonucleotide carrying the SP2 primer and a 12-nucleotide UMI. TCRdb redid the calling of the UMI-ligation and nested PCR reads with MiXCR, one entry per CDR3 protein. The table shows 98,000 or so distinct CDR3 sequences, with about 11% occurring only once. The record originates from a study of naive and memory T cell subsets. Broader study findings: A few larger clonotypes appeared in naive repertoires, especially CD8, possibly memory cells re-expressing CD45RA. Each distinct alpha or beta sequence counts as one clonotype.

Germline V gene sequence: CDR1 SGHKS, CDR2 YYEKEE (reference sequence). This CDR3 comprises 14 residues. V was shortened by 4 bases and J by 5 bases, with 15 bases between the two germline ends. The chain has TRBV5-5 and TRBJ2-5; D may be TRBD2 (5 bases). This clonotype originated in a human donor in good health. Sequencing input: naive CD4+ T cells from blood. As DNA, the CDR3 is TGTGCCAGCAGCGCGGGCCTGTTTCGGGAGACCCAGTACTTC. As protein: CASSAGLFRETQYF.